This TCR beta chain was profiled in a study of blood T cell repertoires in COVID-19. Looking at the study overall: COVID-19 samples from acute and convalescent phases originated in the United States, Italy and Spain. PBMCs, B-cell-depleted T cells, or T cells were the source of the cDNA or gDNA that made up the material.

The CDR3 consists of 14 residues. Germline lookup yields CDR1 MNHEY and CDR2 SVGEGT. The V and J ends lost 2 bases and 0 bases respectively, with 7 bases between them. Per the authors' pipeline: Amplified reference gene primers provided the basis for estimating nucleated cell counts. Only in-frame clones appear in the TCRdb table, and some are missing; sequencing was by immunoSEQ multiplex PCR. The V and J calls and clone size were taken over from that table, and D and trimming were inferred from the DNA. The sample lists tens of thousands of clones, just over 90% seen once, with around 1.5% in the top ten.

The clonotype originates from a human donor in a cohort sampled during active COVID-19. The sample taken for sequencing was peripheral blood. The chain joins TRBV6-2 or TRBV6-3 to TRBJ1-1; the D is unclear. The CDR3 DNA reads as TGTGCCAGCAGTTACCGGTCCATGAACACTGAAGCTTTCTTT. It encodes CASSYRSMNTEAFF.